This T cell receptor beta chain was sequenced for a study of cytomegalovirus exposure and HLA in healthy donors (dated by TCRdb to the late 2010s). Describing the broader study: According to an earlier analysis of several hundred of the donors, about 180 million T cells yielded 120 million or so unique TCR beta sequences and 276 Gb of sequence data. The T cell repertoires of several hundred subjects were profiled by immunosequencing and related to cytomegalovirus serostatus. Genome-wide SNP genotypes for about 65% of the roughly 670 donors were used in a later genetic analysis, which treated that subset as a discovery cohort. The aim of the study was to test whether cataloging public T cell receptors could identify signatures of past pathogen exposure. An early release covering roughly 640 HLA-typed donors comprised roughly 300 gigabases of sequencing data and around 80 million unique TCR sequences. Besides the first cohort of roughly 660 subjects, a separate validation cohort made up of around 120 different subjects was used. Every repertoire in the discovery cohort had been generated on one and the same sequencing platform. On average, about 240,000 unique TCR beta nucleotide sequences were sequenced per donor among about 400 genotyped donors of the cohort, with 15% to 20% of those sequences being non-productive. Among the roughly 410 genotyped donors, approximately 77% belonged to the genetic ancestry cluster associated with self-reported Caucasian donors. To predict cytomegalovirus infection status, the study combined high-throughput TCR immunosequencing, statistical association of individual TCRs with disease status, and machine learning. To decide whether each TCR beta V gene segment behaved as functional or pseudogenic, an earlier analysis of some 580 of the donors relied on high-throughput TCR beta sequencing. The number of typed donors differed by locus: about 620-630 for A, B, C, DRB1 and DQB1; some 500 for DQA1; around 610 for DPA1; and approximately 450 for DPB1. About five DR-DQ haplotypes were treated as single units for association and clustering because of strong linkage in the cohort. Donor age, sex, ethnicity and CMV serostatus were compiled alongside the repertoire data. To study patterns of TCR occurrence, a later analysis re-analyzed previously published TCR beta repertoires from 700 or so donors and added high-resolution HLA genotyping. Both class I and class II loci were covered by HLA typing, at four-digit resolution. Rather than drawing on any new phenotypic data, the later analysis identified candidate immune exposures from TCR beta sequences and the way those sequences occurred across donors. Results the study describes overall, beyond this receptor: Correlated functional status among segregating V segments might reflect linkage disequilibrium, but an unknown experimental factor could not be ruled out. When HLA alleles, especially DR and DQ, strongly co-occurred, TCR associations were difficult to assign to individual alleles. The 87-base-pair reads could not distinguish some IMGT-functional V segments, including TRBV6-2 and TRBV6-3, so those segments were excluded. A later analysis found that TCR association rates varied across HLA loci, with DRB1 alleles showing the most associated TCRs and HLA-C alleles the fewest. Cytomegalovirus status was reported to be diagnosed by the classifier with high specificity and sensitivity in both the original and validation cohorts. HLA typing was unavailable for some donors at each locus, so association tests used only the typed subset. Three of the identified cytomegalovirus-associated TCR beta chains were confirmed in vitro to be specific for cytomegalovirus antigens. The authors suggested that the approach could potentially be extended to other disease states and immunological phenotypes. In a later analysis, some 17,000 TCR beta sequences were associated with specific HLA alleles at a false discovery rate of 0.05. A later analysis reported that several top co-occurrence clusters appeared linked to parvovirus B19, influenza, CMV and Epstein-Barr virus. Broadly in line with IMGT annotations, most TCR beta V segments showed up in productive rearrangements about 90% or about 30% of the time in an earlier analysis of around 550 of the donors. Compared with the roughly 670-donor mean, donors in an Asian-associated ancestry cluster had fewer N-insertions in productive TCRs, according to a later genetic analysis. The sequencing pipeline was judged likely to have produced a cluster of highly shared sequence variants as a technical artifact. A further reported finding was that TCR beta sequences accurately predicted the HLA-A and HLA-B alleles for most subjects in the first cohort. A later analysis found that most CMV-associated TCR beta chains appeared HLA-restricted, with HLA associations seemingly driven largely by CMV exposure. Compared with equally common non-associated chains, HLA-associated TCR beta chains in a later analysis were more clonally expanded and had lower generation probabilities. Presence/absence analyses assumed roughly uniform sequencing depth across donors, an assumption that may not hold. A later genetic analysis associated a missense DCLRE1C variant with V-gene and J-gene trimming of TCR beta chains, and an independent cohort replicated the association. The earlier analysis of 587 of the donors excluded fewer than 20 rarely observed V segments, including chromosome 9 orphons, because counts were too low. While some public TCRs were present in many individuals, most TCR sequences turned up only very rarely across donors. The only immune exposure information available for the cohort was CMV serostatus. This cohort had only TCR beta chains sequenced, and the lack of alpha or paired-chain data limited which features could be detected. The study gave a list of over 150 TCR beta chains associated with cytomegalovirus.

V sheds 0 bases and J sheds 6 bases, leaving 11 bases between their ends. The germline V gene provides CDR1 LGHNA and CDR2 YNFKEQ. Including cysteine and phenylalanine, the CDR3 has 14 amino acids. This entry keeps only the CDR3 DNA: 42 bases, framed from base 1. Library generation was performed with the immunoSEQ multiplex PCR assay. The multiplex PCR relied on a mix of 60 forward primers for TCR Vbeta segments and 13 reverse primers for TCR Jbeta segments. A multiplex PCR assay on genomic DNA amplified the CDR3 region of rearranged TCR beta genes. On the Illumina HiSeq System, the amplified TCR beta libraries were sequenced as 87-base-pair reads. As for the authors' bioinformatics: A later analysis counted some 74 million unique TCR beta chains across the 550 to 700 repertoires, and 10 million to 11 million of these chains were shared by at least two donors. To remove PCR and sequencing errors, raw reads were error-corrected and collapsed into unique sequences using a nearest-neighbor algorithm that merged closely related sequences. CDR3 sequences were aligned to IMGT reference sequences to assign V, D and J gene segments. For a sequence to be retained, a match of at least six nucleotides was required to both a V gene segment and a J gene segment. Rearrangements were called productive when the CDR3 lacked stop codons and stayed in frame with V and J; all others were non-productive. Following IMGT convention, CDR3 was defined as the stretch from the second conserved V-encoded cysteine to the conserved J-encoded phenylalanine. The earlier analysis of some 550 of the donors excluded any sequence lacking an unambiguous match to a single V gene segment. An earlier analysis of a few hundred of the donors classified V segments as functional when productive rearrangements were above 56.7% and as segregating when the standard deviation between donors was above 5%. A statistical classification framework was built for diagnosing cytomegalovirus status from the catalog of TCR beta chain sequences. In a later analysis, V and J genes were assigned by comparing TCR nucleotide sequences against IMGT/GENE-DB human TR gene sequences. Using the TCRdist pipeline, a later analysis assigned CDR3 sequences along with most-parsimonious VDJ recombination scenarios. A later analysis defined each TCR beta chain by its CDR3 amino acid sequence plus V-gene family, and excluded reads lacking a unique V-gene family. To address suspected cross-contamination and a sequencing artifact, a later analysis removed a few hundred highly shared, low-generation-probability nucleotide sequences. In a later analysis, a clonal expansion index for each public chain was calculated from normalized within-repertoire ranks of inferred template counts. In a later analysis, generation probabilities were computed using a VDJ recombination model fitted to out-of-frame rearrangements, and the results were checked against IGoR. A later analysis scored TCR-TCR, TCR-HLA and TCR-CMV co-occurrence with hypergeometric tests, applying a repertoire-size bias correction to TCR pairs. In a later analysis, false discovery rates were estimated by permuting HLA or CMV assignments 20 times. In a later analysis, co-occurring TCRs were grouped using DBSCAN, with TCRdist sequence similarity added in when clustering inside HLA-allele-positive subsets. Repertoires with fewer than 30,000 or more than 120,000 public chains were left out of co-occurrence clustering, as were about 5 repertoires with anomalous nucleotide sharing. TCRdb's version of the immuneACCESS table is confined to in-frame rearrangements and falls short of the full clone set. An unresolved V gene accounts for under half of the shortfall where checked; the remainder is of unknown origin. V, J and clone size derive from that table, while D and trimming were established from the DNA sequence. Counted in this sample were some 100,000 clones; more than 65% of them appeared once. The ten largest clones add up to 4% of the sample.

The cohort was made up of under 800 healthy bone marrow donors. At the time of sampling, all cohort members were nominally healthy, though unrecorded immune exposures were likely present. The donor tested CMV seropositive and was one of the 289 seropositive cohort members. A peripheral blood sample was provided by each donor, and peripheral blood mononuclear cells were used for TCR beta sequencing. The Qiagen DNeasy Blood Extraction Kit was used to extract genomic DNA from the blood cell samples. This clone was seen more than once but under ten times. Its antigen has not been determined. The record has no base qualities; no much larger clone is one base away.

This chain joins TRBV4-2 to TRBJ1-2, with a weak D call of TRBD1 (6 bases match). The receptor was isolated from a woman between 50 and 59 years old in good health and CMV-seropositive. The specimen sequenced was PBMCs. The DNA reads TGTGCCAGCAGCCAAGAAGGGGGACGCAATGGCTACACCTTC. Translated, this is CASSQEGGRNGYTF.